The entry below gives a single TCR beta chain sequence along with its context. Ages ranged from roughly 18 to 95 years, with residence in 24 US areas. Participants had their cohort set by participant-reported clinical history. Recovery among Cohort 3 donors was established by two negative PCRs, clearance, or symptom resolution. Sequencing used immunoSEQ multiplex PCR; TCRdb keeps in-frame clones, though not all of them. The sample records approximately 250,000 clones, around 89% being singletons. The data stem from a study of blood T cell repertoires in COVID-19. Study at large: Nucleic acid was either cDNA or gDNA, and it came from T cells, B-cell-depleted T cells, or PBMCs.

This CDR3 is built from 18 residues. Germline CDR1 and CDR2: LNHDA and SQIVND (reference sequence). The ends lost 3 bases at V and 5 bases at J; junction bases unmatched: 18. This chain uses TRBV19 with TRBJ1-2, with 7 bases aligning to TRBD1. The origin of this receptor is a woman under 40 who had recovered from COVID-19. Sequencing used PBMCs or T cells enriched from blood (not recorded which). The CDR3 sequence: CASSIHRATGIHPYGYTF. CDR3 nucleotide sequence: TGTGCCAGTAGTATCCATAGGGCGACAGGGATCCATCCATATGGCTACACCTTC. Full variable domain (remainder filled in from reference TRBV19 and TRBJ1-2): DGGITQSPKYLFRKEGQNVTLSCEQNLNHDAMYWYRQDPGQGLRLIYYSQIVNDFQKGDIAEGYSVSREKKESFPLTVTSAQKNPTAFYLCASSIHRATGIHPYGYTFGSGTRLTVV.